This is a list of T cell receptor beta chains from one sample in a study of blood T cell repertoires in COVID-19. Sequencing was performed with immunoSEQ multiplex PCR; in TCRdb, only in-frame clones are kept and a portion is missing. The data show roughly 30,000 clones, more than 75% seen once. The sequencing input was peripheral blood. All receptors come from a human donor in a cohort sampled during active COVID-19. The donor label of this sample is uncertain. Each CDR3 is given with its conserved first and last residue. Each record gives: D gene, clone size, J gene, V gene, CDR3 DNA, CDR3 protein. D genes are given only for firm matches. Size is omitted from some rows. Given values are once, few, many or a class for expanded clones.

>TRBD1|.|TRBJ1-1|TRBV9
TGTGCCAGCAGCGTAGTAGACAGGGTCACTGAAGCTTTCTTT
CASSVVDRVTEAFF
>TRBD1|.|TRBJ1-1|TRBV7-3
TGTGCCAGCAGCTCCGGGACAGGGAGCACTGAAGCTTTCTTT
CASSSGTGSTEAFF
>.|.|TRBJ1-3|TRBV7-2
TGTGCCAGCAGCCCACTATCTACGGGAAACACCATATATTTT
CASSPLSTGNTIYF
>.|.|TRBJ2-2|TRBV5-1
TGCGCCAGCAGCTTGGAACGGTCCTCGAGGACCGGGGAGCTGTTTTTT
CASSLERSSRTGELFF
>.|.|TRBJ1-1|TRBV6-5
TGTGCCAGCAGCGGACAGCTCGAGGGGACTGAAGCTTTCTTT
CASSGQLEGTEAFF
>.|.|TRBJ2-2|TRBV5-1
TGCGCCAGCAGCTTCGACAGTCGGGCCACCGGGGAGCTGTTTTTT
CASSFDSRATGELFF
>TRBD2|.|TRBJ2-3|TRBV30
TGTGCCTGGACCTCGCGGGGGGTCACAGATACGCAGTATTTT
CAWTSRGVTDTQYF
>TRBD2|once|TRBJ2-5|TRBV4-1
TGCGCCAGCAGCCAAGTCCCTAGCGGGGCCCAAGAGACCCAGTACTTC
CASSQVPSGAQETQYF
>.|.|TRBJ1-2|TRBV18
TGTGCCAGCTCACGCAGGGTTATGATGTATGGCTACACCTTC
CASSRRVMMYGYTF
>.|.|TRBJ2-2|TRBV24-1
TGTGCCACCTTAGGACAGAACACCGGGGAGCTGTTTTTT
CATLGQNTGELFF
>TRBD2|.|TRBJ2-3|TRBV4-1
TGCGCCAGCAGCCAGGGACTAGCGGGGGGGCAGTTCCCTAGCACAGATACGCAGTATTTT
CASSQGLAGGQFPSTDTQYF
>TRBD1|.|TRBJ1-2|TRBV6-5
TGTGCCAGCGTAGACAGGGTGAGTGGCTACACCTTC
CASVDRVSGYTF
>.|.|TRBJ1-1|TRBV2
TGTGCCAGCAACGGCCAGGGCTTAGTTTCAACTGAAGCTTTCTTT
CASNGQGLVSTEAFF